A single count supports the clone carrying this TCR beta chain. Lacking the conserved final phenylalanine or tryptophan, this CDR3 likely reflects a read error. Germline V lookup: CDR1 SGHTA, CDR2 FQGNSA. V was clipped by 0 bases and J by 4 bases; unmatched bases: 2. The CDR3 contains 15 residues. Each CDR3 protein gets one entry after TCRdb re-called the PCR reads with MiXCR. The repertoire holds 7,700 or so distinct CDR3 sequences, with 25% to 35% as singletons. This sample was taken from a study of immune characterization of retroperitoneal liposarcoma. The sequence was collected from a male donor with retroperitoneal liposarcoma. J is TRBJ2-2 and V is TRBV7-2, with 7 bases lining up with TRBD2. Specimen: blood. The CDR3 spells CASSLAGGITGELFC. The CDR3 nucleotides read TGTGCCAGCAGCTTAGCGGGAGGGATCACCGGGGAGCTGTTTTGT.